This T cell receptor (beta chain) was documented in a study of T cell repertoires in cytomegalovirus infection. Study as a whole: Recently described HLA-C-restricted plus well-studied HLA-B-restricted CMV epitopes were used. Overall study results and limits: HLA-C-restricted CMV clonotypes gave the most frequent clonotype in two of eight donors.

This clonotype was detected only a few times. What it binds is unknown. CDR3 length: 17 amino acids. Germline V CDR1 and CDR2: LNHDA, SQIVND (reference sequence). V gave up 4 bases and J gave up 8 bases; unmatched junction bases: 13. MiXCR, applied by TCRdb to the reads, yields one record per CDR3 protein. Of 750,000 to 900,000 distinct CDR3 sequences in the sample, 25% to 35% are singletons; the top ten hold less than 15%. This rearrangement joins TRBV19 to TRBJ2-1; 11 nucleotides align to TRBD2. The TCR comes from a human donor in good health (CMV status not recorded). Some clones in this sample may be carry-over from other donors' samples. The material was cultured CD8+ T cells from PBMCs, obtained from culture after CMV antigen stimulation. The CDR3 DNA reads TGTGCCAGTAGTAGGCCCCCGAGTAGCGGGGGGGCGGATGAGCAGTTCTTC. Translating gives CASSRPPSSGGADEQFF.